A selection of T cell receptor beta chains follows, all from one sample in a study of cytomegalovirus exposure and HLA in healthy donors. The data were produced by immunoSEQ multiplex PCR, yet TCRdb's version contains in-frame clones alone and is incomplete. The sample yields some 200,000 clones, over 65% seen once. Sequenced: PBMCs. The source of these receptors is a man between 40 and 49 years old in good health and CMV-seronegative. CDR3s include the opening cysteine and the closing phenylalanine or tryptophan. A D gene is named only where the DNA matches it firmly. Not all rows give a size; the values are once, few, many and, for expanded clones, a class.

j_call: TRBJ2-2
v_call: TRBV27
d_call: -
clone_size: -
cdr3_aa: CASTIRGRLNTGELFF
cdr3_nt: TGTGCCAGCACCATAAGAGGCAGATTGAACACCGGGGAGCTGTTTTTT

j_call: TRBJ1-2
v_call: TRBV6-5
d_call: TRBD1
clone_size: -
cdr3_aa: CASSYSTGGYGYTF
cdr3_nt: TGTGCCAGCAGTTACTCGACAGGGGGATATGGCTACACCTTC

j_call: TRBJ2-7
v_call: TRBV11-2
d_call: TRBD1
clone_size: -
cdr3_aa: CASSFAQGDYEQYF
cdr3_nt: TGTGCCAGCAGCTTTGCGCAGGGGGACTACGAGCAGTACTTC

j_call: TRBJ1-5
v_call: TRBV2
d_call: -
clone_size: -
cdr3_aa: CASSRQPISNQPQHF
cdr3_nt: TGTGCCAGCAGTAGACAGCCGATTAGCAATCAGCCCCAGCATTTT

j_call: TRBJ2-7
v_call: TRBV5-1
d_call: TRBD2
clone_size: few
cdr3_aa: CASSLISGESYEQYF
cdr3_nt: TGCGCCAGCAGCTTGATTAGCGGGGAGTCCTACGAGCAGTACTTC

j_call: TRBJ2-7
v_call: TRBV9
d_call: TRBD1
clone_size: -
cdr3_aa: CASSVGDDRAVQYF
cdr3_nt: TGTGCCAGCAGCGTAGGGGACGACAGGGCTGTGCAGTACTTC

j_call: TRBJ2-2
v_call: TRBV10-1
d_call: -
clone_size: -
cdr3_aa: CASSARTIGELFF
cdr3_nt: TGCGCCAGCAGTGCCCGGACAATCGGGGAGCTGTTTTTT

j_call: TRBJ2-7
v_call: TRBV19
d_call: TRBD1
clone_size: -
cdr3_aa: CASSETGGLYEQYF
cdr3_nt: TGTGCCAGTAGTGAGACAGGGGGTCTTTACGAGCAGTACTTC

j_call: TRBJ2-7
v_call: TRBV4-2
d_call: TRBD2
clone_size: -
cdr3_aa: CASSQDLAGFYEQYF
cdr3_nt: TGTGCCAGCAGCCAAGATCTAGCGGGGTTCTACGAGCAGTACTTC

j_call: TRBJ2-5
v_call: TRBV19
d_call: TRBD1
clone_size: -
cdr3_aa: CASSSGTVYQETQYF
cdr3_nt: TGTGCCAGTAGTTCCGGGACAGTGTACCAAGAGACCCAGTACTTC

j_call: TRBJ1-1
v_call: TRBV7-2
d_call: -
clone_size: -
cdr3_aa: CASSWGRNTEAFF
cdr3_nt: TGTGCCAGCAGCTGGGGCAGAAACACTGAAGCTTTCTTT

j_call: TRBJ2-7
v_call: TRBV5-1
d_call: TRBD2
clone_size: -
cdr3_aa: CASSSGTSGKSEQYF
cdr3_nt: TGCGCCAGCAGCTCCGGGACTAGCGGGAAATCCGAGCAGTACTTC

j_call: TRBJ1-1
v_call: TRBV7-3
d_call: -
clone_size: few
cdr3_aa: CASSLREGAEAFF
cdr3_nt: TGTGCCAGCAGCTTAAGGGAGGGGGCTGAAGCTTTCTTT

j_call: TRBJ2-5
v_call: TRBV5-1
d_call: TRBD2
clone_size: -
cdr3_aa: CASSRLAGGGQETQYF
cdr3_nt: TGCGCCAGCAGCCGACTAGCGGGAGGGGGCCAAGAGACCCAGTACTTC

j_call: TRBJ1-5
v_call: TRBV2
d_call: TRBD1
clone_size: few
cdr3_aa: CASSEALTGEQPQHF
cdr3_nt: TGTGCCAGCAGTGAAGCGCTCACAGGGGAACAGCCCCAGCATTTT

j_call: TRBJ2-4
v_call: TRBV5-1
d_call: -
clone_size: -
cdr3_aa: CASSPGSPHKNIQYF
cdr3_nt: TGCGCCAGCAGCCCCGGGAGTCCCCACAAAAACATTCAGTACTTC

j_call: TRBJ1-2
v_call: TRBV4-1
d_call: TRBD1
clone_size: few
cdr3_aa: CASSQEDRERYGYTF
cdr3_nt: TGCGCCAGCAGCCAAGAGGACAGGGAAAGGTATGGCTACACCTTC

j_call: TRBJ1-1
v_call: TRBV9
d_call: TRBD1
clone_size: few
cdr3_aa: CASSPQGLGTEAFF
cdr3_nt: TGTGCCAGCAGCCCACAGGGGCTGGGGACTGAAGCTTTCTTT

j_call: TRBJ2-3
v_call: TRBV7-6
d_call: TRBD2
clone_size: -
cdr3_aa: CASSSTGGSSTDTQYF
cdr3_nt: TGTGCCAGCAGCTCAACGGGAGGGTCTAGCACAGATACGCAGTATTTT

j_call: TRBJ1-1
v_call: TRBV7-3
d_call: TRBD1
clone_size: -
cdr3_aa: CASSLGTANTEAFF
cdr3_nt: TGTGCCAGCAGCCTTGGGACAGCGAACACTGAAGCTTTCTTT

j_call: TRBJ1-3
v_call: TRBV19
d_call: -
clone_size: -
cdr3_aa: CASSMLRGGNTIYF
cdr3_nt: TGTGCCAGTAGTATGCTTCGAGGAGGAAACACCATATATTTT

j_call: TRBJ1-5
v_call: TRBV5-1
d_call: -
clone_size: -
cdr3_aa: CASSFGDSNQPQHF
cdr3_nt: TGCGCCAGCAGCTTCGGGGATAGCAATCAGCCCCAGCATTTT

j_call: TRBJ2-2
v_call: TRBV7-2
d_call: -
clone_size: -
cdr3_aa: CASSYGPAGRTGELFF
cdr3_nt: TGTGCCAGCAGTTATGGACCCGCGGGTAGGACCGGGGAGCTGTTTTTT

j_call: TRBJ2-1
v_call: TRBV27
d_call: TRBD2
clone_size: -
cdr3_aa: CASSGTSGGYNEQFF
cdr3_nt: TGTGCCAGCAGCGGGACTAGCGGAGGCTACAATGAGCAGTTCTTC

j_call: TRBJ2-3
v_call: TRBV6-5
d_call: -
clone_size: -
cdr3_aa: CASSPVLAIGTQYF
cdr3_nt: TGTGCCAGCAGCCCCGTTCTAGCAATTGGTACGCAGTATTTT

j_call: TRBJ1-2
v_call: TRBV13
d_call: TRBD1
clone_size: -
cdr3_aa: CASSFATGGGYGYTF
cdr3_nt: TGTGCCAGCAGCTTCGCCACAGGGGGCGGCTATGGCTACACCTTC

j_call: TRBJ2-1
v_call: TRBV4-2
d_call: TRBD1
clone_size: once
cdr3_aa: CASSQEEGQGGIEQFF
cdr3_nt: TGTGCCAGCAGCCAAGAGGAGGGACAGGGGGGGATAGAGCAGTTCTTC

j_call: TRBJ2-6
v_call: TRBV2
d_call: TRBD2
clone_size: -
cdr3_aa: CASTGGTGANVLTF
cdr3_nt: TGTGCCAGCACCGGGGGGACTGGGGCCAACGTCCTGACTTTC

j_call: TRBJ2-1
v_call: TRBV28
d_call: -
clone_size: -
cdr3_aa: CASSLPFENEQFF
cdr3_nt: TGTGCCAGCAGTTTACCGTTTGAGAATGAGCAGTTCTTC

j_call: TRBJ2-1
v_call: TRBV29-1
d_call: TRBD2
clone_size: -
cdr3_aa: CSVDGAGGPRYNEQFF
cdr3_nt: TGCAGCGTTGATGGAGCGGGAGGACCCCGATACAATGAGCAGTTCTTC

j_call: TRBJ2-6
v_call: TRBV6-5
d_call: -
clone_size: -
cdr3_aa: CASREAHGANVLTF
cdr3_nt: TGTGCCAGCAGAGAGGCCCATGGGGCCAACGTCCTGACTTTC

j_call: TRBJ2-5
v_call: TRBV7-8
d_call: TRBD1
clone_size: -
cdr3_aa: CASSLISTGHQLTQYF
cdr3_nt: TGTGCCAGCAGCCTCATCTCGACAGGGCACCAACTCACCCAGTACTTC